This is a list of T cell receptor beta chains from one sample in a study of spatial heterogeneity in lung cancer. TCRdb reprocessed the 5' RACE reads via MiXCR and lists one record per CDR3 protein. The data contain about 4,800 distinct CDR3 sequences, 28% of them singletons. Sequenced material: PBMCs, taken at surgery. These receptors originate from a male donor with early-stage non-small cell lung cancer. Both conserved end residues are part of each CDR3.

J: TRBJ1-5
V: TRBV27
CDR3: CASSLYRGGQPQHF

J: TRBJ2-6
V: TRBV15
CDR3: CATSWGDGWGSGANVLTF

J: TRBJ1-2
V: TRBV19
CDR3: CASRPRDTHSNYGYTF

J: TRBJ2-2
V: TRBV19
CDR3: CASSTRDNKGLFF

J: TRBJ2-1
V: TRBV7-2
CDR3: CASSGSYAGNEQFF

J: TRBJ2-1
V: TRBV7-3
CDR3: CASSDPGQGRNEQFF

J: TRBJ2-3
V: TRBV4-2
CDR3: CASSLTSGVGTDTQYF

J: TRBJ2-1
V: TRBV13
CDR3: CASSFGTSYNEQFF

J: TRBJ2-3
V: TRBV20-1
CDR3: CSAPLFSSQFGQYF

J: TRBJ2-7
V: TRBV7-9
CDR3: CASSRIRTGGHEQYF

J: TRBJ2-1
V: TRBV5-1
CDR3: CASSRSSSGLMDEQFF

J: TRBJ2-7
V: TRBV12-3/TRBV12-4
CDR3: CASRPTGGRSYEQYF

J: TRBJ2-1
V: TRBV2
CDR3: CASREVGGGYNEQFF

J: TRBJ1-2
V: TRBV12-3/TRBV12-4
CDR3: CASSPDRNYGYTF

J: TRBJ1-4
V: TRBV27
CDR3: CASSSGTGEKLFF

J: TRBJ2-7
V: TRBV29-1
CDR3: CSVLLQGPAGEQYF

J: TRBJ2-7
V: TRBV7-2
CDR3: CASSPIRAADEQYF

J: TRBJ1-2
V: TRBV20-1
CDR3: CSAPYGVGADGYTF